The 24 T cell receptor beta chains presented below share a single source sample, sequenced in a study of Graves' ophthalmopathy and Graves' hyperthyroidism. The authors amplified TCR beta CDR3 regions, and they did so from RNA transcripts for repertoire sequencing. A first-round RT-PCR used HTBI primers, followed by a second-round multiplex PCR. From the multiplex PCR reads, TCRdb called clonotypes with MiXCR, one entry per CDR3 protein. Here the sample spans about 39,000 distinct CDR3 sequences, 50% being singletons. Sample: peripheral blood. The receptors shown here come from an adult woman with stable Graves' hyperthyroidism.

This clonotype was found once. The chain links TRBV7-9 to TRBJ1-3, with 11 bases that match TRBD1. The CDR3 is made up of 15 amino acids. Germline assignment: CDR1 SEHNR and CDR2 FQNEAQ (reference sequence). With V trimmed by 6 bases and J by 7 bases, 8 bases remained unmatched. The CDR3 reads CASRTGTGGRNTIYF. The CDR3 DNA sequence: TGTGCCAGCAGAACCGGGACAGGGGGGAGGAACACCATATATTTT.

The chain carries TRBV19 and TRBJ1-5, with TRBD1 matching over 11 bases. Germline V lookup: CDR1 LNHDA, CDR2 SQIVND (reference sequence). The CDR3 totals 14 residues. V lost 6 bases and J lost 5; bases outside the gene matches: 3. The CDR3 loop reads CASRKDRGHQPQHF. CDR3 sequence (DNA): TGTGCCAGTAGAAAGGACAGGGGGCATCAGCCCCAGCATTTT. Complete variable domain (other parts from reference TRBV19 and TRBJ1-5): DGGITQSPKYLFRKEGQNVTLSCEQNLNHDAMYWYRQDPGQGLRLIYYSQIVNDFQKGDIAEGYSVSREKKESFPLTVTSAQKNPTAFYLCASRKDRGHQPQHFGDGTRLSIL.

The V and J genes are TRBV9 and TRBJ2-5; TRBD1 agrees at 8 bases. The V segment lost 0 bases and the J segment 10 bases; nucleotides outside the gene matches: 11. Per germline, CDR1 SGDLS and CDR2 YYNGEE. The CDR3 runs 15 residues. CDR3 DNA sequence: TGTGCCAGCAGCGTAGGGACAGGGCACCTTGGTGACCAGTACTTC. It specifies CASSVGTGHLGDQYF.

In its sample, this clonotype was seen a few times. The CDR3 bases are TGTGCCATCAGTGTCCCTAGCGGGAGCTCCTACGAGCAGTACTTC. Its protein product is CAISVPSGSSYEQYF. V usage is TRBV10-3 and J usage is TRBJ2-7, with 10 bases identical to TRBD2. J lost 0 bases, V lost 4 bases, and 3 bases had no gene match. Germline lookup yields CDR1 ENHRY and CDR2 SYGVKD. CDR3 length equals 15 residues.

The chain employs TRBV20-1 and TRBJ2-7; 13 nucleotides agree with TRBD2. The CDR3 is 14 amino acids. With 4 bases clipped from V and 12 bases from J, the junction kept 12 bases outside the gene matches. CDR1 and CDR2 (germline): DFQATT, SNEGSKA (reference sequence). The CDR3 DNA follows: TGCAGTGCTACCCGGACTAGCGGGAGTGGGGGCTGGTACTTC. It specifies CSATRTSGSGGWYF.

The CDR3 DNA sequence: TGTGCCACCAGTAGGCAGACAGGGGCGACAGATACGCAGTATTTT. It specifies CATSRQTGATDTQYF. V usage is TRBV24-1 and J usage is TRBJ2-3; 8 bases agree with TRBD1. The CDR3 covers 15 residues. CDR1 KGHDR and CDR2 SFDVKD come from the germline V gene. With 6 bases clipped from V and 3 bases from J, the junction kept 7 bases outside the gene matches.

As for this clonotype: Because the CDR3's place on the DNA is in doubt, the DNA is left out and the CDR3 is given as listed by TCRdb. The rearrangement uses TRBV5-1 and TRBJ1-1; whether TRBD1, the table's D call, matches the DNA was not checked. Including both end residues, the CDR3 is 18 amino acids long. The germline CDR1 and CDR2 sequences are SGHRS and YFSETQ. CDR3 protein: CASSPDINYGYTFGEAFF.

This clonotype was recorded many times. The gene calls are TRBV28 and TRBJ2-7; D perhaps matches TRBD2 (6 bases). The V gene lost 5 bases and the J gene lost 3 bases, with 23 bases spanning the gap. In germline, CDR1 is MDHEN, CDR2 SYDVKM. There are 17 residues in the CDR3. In DNA, the CDR3 is TGTGCCAGCAGTCAACACCCTGGGACGGGAGAGTACTACGAGCAGTACTTC. Translating it yields CASSQHPGTGEYYEQYF.

For the CDR3, the DNA is TGTGCCAGCAGCTCGGGACAGGGAGGGTACTATGGCTACACCTTC. It is translated as CASSSGQGGYYGYTF. The rearrangement links TRBV7-9 to TRBJ1-2; 9 positions agree with TRBD1. The CDR3 runs 15 residues. Germline V gives CDR1 SEHNR, CDR2 FQNEAQ (reference sequence). J was trimmed by 3 bases and V by 4 bases; bases with no gene match: 6.

The CDR3 sequence is CASSYGARLEAFF. In DNA, the CDR3 is TGTGCCAGCAGCTACGGCGCCCGATTGGAAGCTTTCTTT. This chain connects TRBV7-8 to TRBJ1-1; D call uncertain. With 4 bases removed from V and 8 bases from J, the gap between germline ends came to 14 bases. The CDR3 contains 13 residues. Germline CDR1 is SGHVS and CDR2 is FQNEAQ.

This clonotype was counted many times. The V gene is TRBV14, the J gene TRBJ1-1; D gene ambiguous. Deletions cut 4 bases from V and 0 bases from J, with 9 bases between. Looked up from germline, CDR1 is SGHDN and CDR2 is FVKESK. The CDR3 is 14 amino acids. The CDR3 region is CASSRQDMNTEAFF. In nucleotides, the CDR3 is TGTGCCAGCAGCCGACAAGACATGAACACTGAAGCTTTCTTT.

The V and J genes are TRBV14 and TRBJ2-5, with no clear D. There are 13 residues in the CDR3. V lost 4 bases to trimming and J lost 2 bases, with 8 bases between them. CDR1 is SGHDN and CDR2 is FVKESK in the germline V gene. CDR3 sequence: CASSRTLQETQYF. For the CDR3, the DNA is TGTGCCAGCAGCCGGACGCTACAAGAGACCCAGTACTTC.

The chain recombines TRBV20-1 with TRBJ2-5; D is perhaps TRBD1 (7 bases). V gave up 4 bases and J gave up 7 bases, with 10 bases separating them. From germline, CDR1 is DFQATT and CDR2 SNEGSKA (reference sequence). The CDR3 is 11 amino acids. The CDR3 coding sequence is TGCAGTGCTACAGGGGGAGGGACCCAGTACTTC. Encoded protein: CSATGGGTQYF.

The CDR3 protein is CASSPGQGSGYTF. The CDR3 DNA reads TGTGCCAGCAGCCCGGGACAGGGTAGCGGCTACACCTTC. The chain couples TRBV7-2 to TRBJ1-2, with 9 bases fitting TRBD1. CDR1 is SGHTA and CDR2 is FQGNSA in the germline V gene. The CDR3 has 13 residues. Unmatched junction bases numbered 6, after V lost 5 bases and J lost 8 bases.

This clonotype was seen many times. The J gene is TRBJ1-2, the V gene TRBV12-3 or TRBV12-4; 8 bases agree with TRBD1. J gave up 2 bases and V 1 base, and 9 bases lay outside the gene matches. This CDR3 contains 17 residues. The CDR3 loop reads CASSLGFRTGINYGYTF. The CDR3 DNA sequence: TGTGCCAGCAGTTTAGGTTTCCGGACAGGGATAAACTATGGCTACACCTTC.

This clonotype was seen only a few times. The chain is built from TRBV20-1 and TRBJ2-7; 8 bases align to TRBD1. Trimming removed 6 bases from V and 3 bases from J; junction bases left unmatched: 7. The CDR3 runs to 13 residues. The germline V gene encodes CDR1 DFQATT and CDR2 SNEGSKA (reference sequence). In nucleotides, the CDR3 is TGCAGTGCCTATGGACAGGGTAACTACGAGCAGTACTTC. It is translated as CSAYGQGNYEQYF.

A remark on this clonotype: As the CDR3 is not closed by the conserved phenylalanine or tryptophan, this likely results from a read error. The chain employs TRBV7-6 and TRBJ1-4; 9 bases fit TRBD1. V gave up 3 bases and J gave up 12 bases; unmatched junction bases: 8. CDR1 SGHVS and CDR2 FNYEAQ come from the germline V gene. The CDR3 runs to 14 residues. This CDR3 reads CASSLDRGAEELFS. DNA of the CDR3: TGTGCCAGCAGCTTGGACAGGGGCGCGGAAGAACTGTTTTCT.

This clonotype was detected ten times or more. This sequence joins TRBV20-1 and TRBJ1-2; the D gene is possibly TRBD1 (6 bases). From germline, CDR1 is DFQATT and CDR2 SNEGSKA (reference sequence). This CDR3 is built from 16 residues. V was pared by 0 bases and J by 0 bases, with 14 bases between. This chain's CDR3 is CSARDPYRVSNYGYTF. The DNA of the CDR3 is TGCAGTGCTAGAGATCCATACAGGGTGTCTAACTATGGCTACACCTTC.

The chain recombines TRBV29-1 with TRBJ1-1; 8 positions match TRBD1. After removal of 6 bases from V and 7 bases from J, the junction contained 7 bases not matched to a gene. This CDR3 spans 12 amino acids. Germline values: CDR1 SQVTM, CDR2 ANQGSEA. CDR3 sequence reads: CSVSRTGHEAFF. The CDR3, as DNA: TGCAGCGTCTCCCGGACAGGGCATGAAGCTTTCTTT.

The rearrangement joins TRBV20-1 to TRBJ2-7; TRBD2 aligns across 7 bases. Germline V gene sequence: CDR1 DFQATT, CDR2 SNEGSKA (reference sequence). This CDR3 comprises 12 residues. The CDR3 DNA follows: TGCAGGGCGGGGGTGGGGTCCTACGAGCAGTACTTC. Its translation is CRAGVGSYEQYF.

The CDR3 region has the DNA TGTGCCAGCAGTGATACTCCGCCAGGGATTAAGTCTCTGTTTTTT. Translated: CASSDTPPGIKSLFF. This sequence joins TRBV2 and TRBJ1-4, with D possibly TRBD1 on 5 matching bases. Looked up from germline, CDR1 is SNHLY and CDR2 is FYNNEI. This CDR3 contains 15 residues. Trimming left V 3 bases short and J 14 bases short, with 22 bases between.

This clonotype was counted many times. V is TRBV2 and J is TRBJ1-5; 7 nucleotides agree with TRBD1. V trimming: 5 bases; J trimming: 6 bases; junction bases outside the gene matches: 10. The CDR3 covers 15 residues. Germline V gene data show CDR1 as SNHLY and CDR2 as FYNNEI. The CDR3 here is CASSLPTGRAQPQHF. DNA for the CDR3: TGTGCCAGCAGTCTCCCGACAGGGAGGGCTCAGCCCCAGCATTTT.

This clonotype was counted many times. The rearrangement uses TRBV15 and TRBJ1-2; TRBD1 agrees at 7 bases. Germline CDR1 LNHNV, CDR2 YYDKDF (reference sequence). Trimming at V came to 0 bases and at J to 2 bases, leaving 3 bases not matched to a gene. This CDR3 has 15 amino acids. The CDR3 loop reads CATSRDLQGNYGYTF. CDR3 nucleotides: TGTGCCACCAGCAGAGATCTACAGGGGAACTATGGCTACACCTTC.

The V and J genes are TRBV2 and TRBJ2-5, with 12 bases fitting TRBD2. Germline assignment: CDR1 SNHLY and CDR2 FYNNEI. V shed 5 bases, J shed 2 bases, and the junction held 6 bases outside the gene matches. This CDR3 comprises 16 residues. CDR3 in amino acids: CASSLLAGGPQETQYF. The CDR3 DNA follows: TGTGCCAGCAGTCTCCTAGCGGGAGGGCCTCAAGAGACCCAGTACTTC.